The clone carrying this T cell receptor beta chain was seen a few times. The antigen remains unidentified. Regarding time point: pretreatment peripheral blood. Assay: immunoSEQ multiplex PCR; the TCRdb copy retains only in-frame clones and omits some. This table has 15,000 to 20,000 clones, around 91% appearing once. The germline V gene has CDR1 MNHNY and CDR2 SVGAGI (reference sequence). This CDR3 region has 14 residues. The V and J ends lost 6 bases and 7 bases, in that order; junction bases with no gene match: 5. This entry comes from a study of PD-L1 blockade in urothelial cancer. Study-level background: When blood samples were assessed, the median T cell count was around 150,000.

Study-wide points: When pretreatment blood TCR clonality was below the median, it predicted better survival.

The sample was PBMCs, taken around atezolizumab (anti-PD-L1) treatment. The clonotype originates from a man between 65 and 85 years old with urothelial cancer. J is TRBJ2-1 and V is TRBV6-6, with TRBD1 matching over 11 bases. CDR3 region: CASRRGTGGNEQFF. The CDR3 nucleotides read TGTGCCAGCAGAAGGGGGACAGGGGGGAATGAGCAGTTCTTC.